This T cell receptor (beta chain) is from a study of T cells in Graves' hyperthyroidism and ophthalmopathy. This clonotype was seen only a few times. V dropped 1 base and J dropped 7; count of bases not matched to a gene: 13. Per germline, CDR1 LGHDT and CDR2 YNNKEL (reference sequence). The CDR3 runs to 17 residues. Amplification of TCR beta CDR3 regions was performed using RNA transcripts as template. RT-PCR in the first round (using the HTBI primer set) targeted the TCR CDR3. TCRdb analysed the multiplex PCR reads with MiXCR anew, one entry per CDR3 protein. The sample contains around 300,000 distinct CDR3 sequences, about 20% of which appear only once.

The material sequenced was blood. This chain joins TRBV3-1 and TRBJ2-1; TRBD2 matches at 7 bases. The receptor's source is a man aged 25 to 45 with Graves' ophthalmopathy. CDR3 in DNA: TGTGCCAGCAGCCAAGGGACTAGTCGATGGCCCATAAATGAGCAGTTCTTC. It encodes CASSQGTSRWPINEQFF.